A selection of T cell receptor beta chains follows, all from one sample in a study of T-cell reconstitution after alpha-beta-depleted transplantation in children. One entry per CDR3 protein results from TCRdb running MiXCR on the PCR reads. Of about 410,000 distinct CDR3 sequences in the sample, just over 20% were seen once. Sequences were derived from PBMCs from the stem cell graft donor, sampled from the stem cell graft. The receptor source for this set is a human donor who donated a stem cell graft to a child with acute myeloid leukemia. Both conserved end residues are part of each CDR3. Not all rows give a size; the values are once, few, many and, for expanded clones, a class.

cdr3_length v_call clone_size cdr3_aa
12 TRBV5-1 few CASSYTGSEAFF
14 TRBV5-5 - CASSQGTLTYEQYF
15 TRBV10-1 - CASRIQDHSSYEQYF
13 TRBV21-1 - CASRPVTWGAQYF
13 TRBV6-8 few CASSYWSAYEQYF
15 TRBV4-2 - CASSLGSGNTDTQYF
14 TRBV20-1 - CSAANTGSTGELFF
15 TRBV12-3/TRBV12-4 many CASSLILAGRNEQFF
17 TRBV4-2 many CASSQEWGTSGSYEQYF
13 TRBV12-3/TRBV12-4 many CASSRGQTYEQYF
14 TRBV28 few CASSFLAGYNEQFF
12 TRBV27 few CASSPHAHEQYF
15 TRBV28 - CASSSGATSVYEQYF
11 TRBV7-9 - CASSLGPEGCF
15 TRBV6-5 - CASSYSWGGGDTQYF
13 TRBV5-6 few CASSTGTQDEQYF
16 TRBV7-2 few CASSPTSGSFGDTQYF
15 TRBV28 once CASSKTSGSAYEQYF
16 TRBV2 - CASTGTSGRRYNEQFF
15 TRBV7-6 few CASSLVLGVGTEAFF
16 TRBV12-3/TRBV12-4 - CASSPRTSGSGDEQFF
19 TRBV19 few CASSIRTLSSGSSYNEQFF
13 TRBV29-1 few CSGGGGGQETQYF
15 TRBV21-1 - CASSKVGGKNYEQYF
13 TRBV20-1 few CSARGAIYEKLFF
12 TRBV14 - CASSQAGIQQFF
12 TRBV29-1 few CSVIGAKNIQYF
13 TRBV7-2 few CASNQGGRTEAFF
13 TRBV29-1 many CSVSPGLGETQYF
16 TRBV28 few CASTSLRDRPSYEQYF
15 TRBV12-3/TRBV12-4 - CASNSGTKNGNTIYF
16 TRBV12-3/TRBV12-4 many CASSFFSGGQGNEQFF
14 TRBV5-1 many CASSPGQTRHEQYF
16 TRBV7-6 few CASSLGGGSSTDTQYF
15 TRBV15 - CATSPERTNTGELFF
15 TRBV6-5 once CASSYSTVPTNEQFF
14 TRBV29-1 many CSVESGREQETQYF
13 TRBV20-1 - CSAAQNEGFEQYF
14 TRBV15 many CATSGGLASYEQYF
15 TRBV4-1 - CASSQADGRAYEQYF
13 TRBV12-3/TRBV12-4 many CASTRKSSYEQYF
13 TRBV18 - CASSEAADNEQFF
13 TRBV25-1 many CASSGPRGNEQFF
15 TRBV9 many CASSVGNQRTDTQYF
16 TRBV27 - CASSWAGVDSYNEQFF
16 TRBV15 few CATSSSTSGSYNEQFF
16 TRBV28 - CASSTPRGTGSYEQYF
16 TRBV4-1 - CASSPMPSSGYNEQFF
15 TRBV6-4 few CASSTTSGPYNEQFF
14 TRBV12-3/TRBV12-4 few CASSLNIGRYEQYF
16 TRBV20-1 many CSARPTGGANTGELFF
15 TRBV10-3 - CAISKLAGGPSEQFF
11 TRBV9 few CASSLGQGLYF
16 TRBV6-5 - CASSYLGQGMGYGYTF
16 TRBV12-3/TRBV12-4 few CASSYEGASPNNEQFF
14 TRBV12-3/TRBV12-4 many CASSYEAGYNEQFF
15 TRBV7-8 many CASSLEAGEYNEQFF
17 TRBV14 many CASSQDEVLAGGGPFFF
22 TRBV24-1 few CATSDSLGDRGGGSGITDTQYF